The clone carrying this TCR beta chain was counted only a few times. This CDR3 is 15 amino acids long. Losses at the gene ends were 4 bases for V and 6 bases for J; bases not matched to a gene: 5. CDR1 and CDR2 from the germline V gene are LGHNA and YNFKEQ. In the study's own analysis: Reference gene primer amplification yielded estimated nucleated cell counts. The table came from immunoSEQ multiplex PCR; TCRdb's copy has only in-frame clones and leaves some out. Clone size and V and J calls were adopted from that table, with D and trimming inferred from the DNA. This sample carries 230,000 or so clones, 80% of them seen once, and the ten largest clones take roughly 4.9%. This record comes from a study of blood T cell repertoires in COVID-19. About the study: The United States, Italy and Spain supplied acute and convalescent COVID-19 samples. Sample material is recorded as cDNA or gDNA derived from T cells, B-cell-depleted T cells, or PBMCs.

The V gene is TRBV4-2, the J gene TRBJ2-1; TRBD2 agrees at 11 bases. The sequenced sample was peripheral blood. This sequence originates from a human donor in a cohort sampled during active COVID-19. CDR3 nucleotides: TGTGCCAGCAGCCCACTAGCGGGAGAGACCAATGAGCAGTTCTTC. Its translation: CASSPLAGETNEQFF.